Listed below are T cell receptor beta chains from one sample, sequenced in a study of T cell clones after liver transplantation. The table came from immunoSEQ multiplex PCR; TCRdb's copy has only in-frame clones and leaves some out. The sample includes around 100,000 clones, about 81% seen only once; the top ten take 0.85% to 1%. The starting material was CD4+ T cells from blood, obtained before liver transplant. The receptors here all came from a human donor who received a liver transplant. The CDR3 runs from the conserved cysteine through the conserved F or W. D genes are given only for firm matches. For some rows the clone size is stated as once, few or many, or as a class when expanded; others skip it.

TRBD1	TRBJ1-1	NA	TRBV13	14	TGTGCCAGCAGCCATCAGGGGGGCAGGGTCGAAGCTTTCTTT	CASSHQGGRVEAFF
TRBD1	TRBJ2-7	NA	TRBV6-5	14	TGTGCCAGCAGTATGGACAGGGCCCCCTACGAGCAGTACTTC	CASSMDRAPYEQYF
NA	TRBJ1-1	NA	TRBV28	15	TGTGCCAGCAGTTCCCCTGGTGGGGCGAACACTGAAGCTTTCTTT	CASSSPGGANTEAFF
NA	TRBJ1-5	NA	TRBV5-4	12	TGTGCCAGCAGTTATGGACAGCAGCCCCAGCATTTT	CASSYGQQPQHF
NA	TRBJ1-5	NA	TRBV12-5	15	TGTGCTAGTGGTTCCCCTGTGAACCCCAATCAGCCCCAGCATTTT	CASGSPVNPNQPQHF
TRBD2	TRBJ2-7	NA	TRBV4-1	16	TGCGCCAGCAGCCAAGATCCTAGCGGCTACTCCTACGAGCAGTACTTC	CASSQDPSGYSYEQYF
TRBD1	TRBJ1-5	NA	TRBV28	14	TGTGCCAGCAGTCGACAGGGGGGCGGCCAGCCCCAGCATTTT	CASSRQGGGQPQHF
NA	TRBJ1-1	NA	TRBV29-1	12	TGCAGCGGCGGACGGACGAACACTGAAGCTTTCTTT	CSGGRTNTEAFF
TRBD1	TRBJ1-1	NA	TRBV5-1	18	TGCGCCAGCAGCTTGGCAGGGACAGGGCGACTTTTGAACACTGAAGCTTTCTTT	CASSLAGTGRLLNTEAFF
TRBD1	TRBJ1-1	NA	TRBV27	16	TGTGCCAGCACCTCCCGACAGGGGCGGTTGAACACTGAAGCTTTCTTT	CASTSRQGRLNTEAFF
NA	TRBJ1-2	NA	TRBV10-3	14	TGTGCCATCAGTGAGTCGCACCTTAACTATGGCTACACCTTC	CAISESHLNYGYTF
NA	TRBJ1-6	NA	TRBV5-1	13	TGCGCCAGCAGCTTGGCGGGGGTACCACCCCTCCACTTT	CASSLAGVPPLHF
TRBD2	TRBJ2-3	NA	TRBV7-3	17	TGTGCCAGCAGCGCCCCCGGGACTAGCGGCTCCACAGATACGCAGTATTTT	CASSAPGTSGSTDTQYF
NA	TRBJ1-2	NA	TRBV9	13	TGTGCCAGCAGCGTAGATCAGGCCTATGGCTACACCTTC	CASSVDQAYGYTF
NA	TRBJ2-7	NA	TRBV27	14	TGTGCCAGCAGTTTAGTCGGCGGACCCTACGAGCAGTACTTC	CASSLVGGPYEQYF
TRBD1	TRBJ1-1	NA	TRBV29-1	13	TGCAGCGTTGGGGACAGCTTGAACACTGAAGCTTTCTTT	CSVGDSLNTEAFF
TRBD2	TRBJ2-7	once	TRBV7-2	16	TGTGCCAGCAGCTTTGACGAGACTAGCGGATCCTACGAGCAGTACTTC	CASSFDETSGSYEQYF
NA	TRBJ2-5	NA	TRBV5-1	15	TGCGCCAGCAGCCCGACGGACAGATCCCAAGAGACCCAGTACTTC	CASSPTDRSQETQYF
TRBD1	TRBJ2-7	once	TRBV7-7	18	TGTGCCAGCAGCGCTCCGGGACAGGATATACCCCCTTCCTACGAGCAGTACTTC	CASSAPGQDIPPSYEQYF
TRBD2	TRBJ2-7	few	TRBV29-1	13	TGCAGCGTTGTGGTCAGCGGGACCTACGAGCAGTACTTC	CSVVVSGTYEQYF
NA	TRBJ1-2	NA	TRBV10-3	16	TGTGCCATCAGTGGAACCGGGACAAAGGGAAACTATGGCTACACCTTC	CAISGTGTKGNYGYTF
TRBD1	TRBJ2-7	NA	TRBV14	16	TGTGCCAGCAGCCAACTTACAGGGGGTGTTTCCTACGAGCAGTACTTC	CASSQLTGGVSYEQYF
TRBD2	TRBJ2-1	NA	TRBV9	16	TGTGCCAGCAGCGCAACGGGACTAGCGGCATACAATGAGCAGTTCTTC	CASSATGLAAYNEQFF
NA	TRBJ2-3	NA	TRBV5-4	14	TGTGCCAGCAGCTTGGCCGCCAGCACAGATACGCAGTATTTT	CASSLAASTDTQYF
TRBD2	TRBJ2-7	NA	TRBV5-1	15	TGCGCCAGCAGCCTACGGACTAGCGGACACTACGAGCAGTACTTC	CASSLRTSGHYEQYF
NA	TRBJ2-7	NA	TRBV6-5	14	TGTGCCAGCAGCAACGGGGGATTCTCGGGCGAGCAGTACTTC	CASSNGGFSGEQYF
NA	TRBJ2-3	NA	TRBV23-1	15	TGCGCCGGGTCAAAGACGGGACGTTGGAGAGATACGCAGTATTTT	CAGSKTGRWRDTQYF
NA	TRBJ2-3	once	TRBV19	15	TGTGCCAGTAGTACGGGACTCCTCGGCACAGATACGCAGTATTTT	CASSTGLLGTDTQYF
TRBD2	TRBJ2-1	few	TRBV6-5	15	TGTGCCAGCAGTAACCTAGCGGGGGTTTTCAATGAGCAGTTCTTC	CASSNLAGVFNEQFF
NA	TRBJ2-1	NA	TRBV6-1	13	TGTGCCAGCAGTGAATATATGGACTTCGAGCAGTTCTTC	CASSEYMDFEQFF